The 9 T cell receptor beta chains presented below share a single source sample, sequenced in a study of blood T cell repertoires in COVID-19 (dated by TCRdb to the early 2020s). Library preparation employed the immunoSEQ multiplex PCR assay. Imported from immuneACCESS, the table was reduced by TCRdb to in-frame sequences with V and J called. These copies leave out some clones; in studies compared against another copy, an unresolved V gene accounts for under half, and the cause of the remainder is not known. For this sample the table gives 40,000 to 60,000 clones, of which 84% were detected only once. The ten biggest clones cover 1.6% of the sample. The source material was peripheral blood. The receptors stem from a man aged 50 or older with acute or convalescent COVID-19.

Only a few counts were recorded for this clone. The chain combines TRBV10-1 with TRBJ2-3, with D possibly matching TRBD1 (6 bases). The germline V gene encodes CDR1 WNHNN and CDR2 SYGVQD (reference sequence). The length of the CDR3 is 15 residues. Trimming shortened V by 0 bases and J by 3 bases, and 10 bases separated the two germline ends. CDR3 region: CASSESGRGTDTQYF. CDR3 nucleotides: TGCGCCAGCAGTGAGTCCGGCAGGGGAACAGATACGCAGTATTTT.

The rearrangement links TRBV4-1 to TRBJ2-1, with D uncertain. Germline CDR1 MGHRA, CDR2 YSYEKL. V lost 1 base and J lost 5, with 6 bases in between. The CDR3 is 13 residues long. As DNA, the CDR3 is TGCGCCAGCAGCCAAGTGGAGAACAATGAGCAGTTCTTC. Amino acid sequence: CASSQVENNEQFF.

The rearrangement joins TRBV27 to TRBJ2-3, with 8 positions matching TRBD2. The junction had 14 bases not matched to a gene; V was cut back by 7 bases and J by 2 bases. The CDR3 length is 17 residues. The germline V gene has CDR1 MNHEY and CDR2 SMNVEV (reference sequence). The CDR3 loop is CASTPPGGTGSTDTQYF. CDR3 in DNA: TGTGCCAGCACTCCCCCGGGGGGGACCGGGTCCACAGATACGCAGTATTTT.

The rearrangement links TRBV25-1 to TRBJ1-4, with TRBD1 matching 7 bases. From germline, CDR1 is MGHDK and CDR2 SYGVNS. The CDR3 has 15 residues. V lost 1 base to trimming and J lost 5 bases; unmatched junction nucleotides: 4. The DNA of the CDR3 is TGTGCCAGCAGTGAATCGGGACAGCCAAATGAAAAACTGTTTTTT. It translates to CASSESGQPNEKLFF.

The chain couples TRBV6-5 to TRBJ1-3, with 7 bases that match TRBD1. Unmatched junction bases numbered 6, after V lost 0 bases and J lost 4 bases. The CDR3 runs 16 residues. Germline V lookup: CDR1 MNHEY, CDR2 SVGAGI. In DNA, the CDR3 is TGTGCCAGCAGTTACTCCCGACAGGGAATGGGAAACACCATATATTTT. This codes for CASSYSRQGMGNTIYF.

This chain links TRBV28 with TRBJ2-2, with D uncertain. This CDR3 has 15 amino acids. CDR1 and CDR2 from the germline V gene are MDHEN and SYDVKM. V lost 2 bases and J 1 base, leaving 8 bases between the germline ends. The CDR3 DNA reads TGTGCCAGCAGTTTACTCCCTCGGAACACCGGGGAGCTGTTTTTT. It is translated as CASSLLPRNTGELFF.

The V and J genes are TRBV2 and TRBJ2-3, with 12 bases identical to TRBD2. After removal of 10 bases from V and 9 bases from J, the junction contained 8 bases not matched to a gene. CDR1 is SNHLY, CDR2 FYNNEI, per germline. CDR3 size: 13 residues. DNA of the CDR3: TGTGCCAACGGACTAGCGGGGATAGAAACGCAGTATTTT. Residues: CANGLAGIETQYF.

Only one count was recorded for this clone. The chain links TRBV28 to TRBJ2-7, with 9 bases matching TRBD1. Germline CDR1 reads MDHEN; CDR2 reads SYDVKM. The V gene end was trimmed by 8 bases and the J gene end by 1 base; junction bases not matched to a gene: 15. The CDR3 is made up of 17 amino acids. The CDR3 sequence: CASRGMGQGFVSYEQYF. The CDR3 coding sequence is TGTGCCAGCCGTGGAATGGGACAGGGCTTTGTTTCCTACGAGCAGTACTTC.

V usage is TRBV19 and J usage is TRBJ2-7; 8 bases are shared with TRBD2. The CDR3 contains 13 residues. Germline CDR1 reads LNHDA; CDR2 reads SQIVND (reference sequence). V was clipped by 5 bases and J by 5 bases; unmatched bases: 5. CDR3 DNA: TGTGCCAGTAGTTCCGGGGGGGGAGACGAGCAGTACTTC. It is translated as CASSSGGGDEQYF.